The 20 T cell receptor beta chains below were found in one sample sequenced in a study of cytomegalovirus exposure and HLA in healthy donors. Measured with immunoSEQ multiplex PCR; TCRdb has only the in-frame clones, and not every one. This table has fewer than 200,000 clones, under 90% appearing once. The sequenced material came from PBMCs. The receptors derive from a man between 18 and 29 years old in good health and CMV-seropositive.

This clone has only a few counts. This chain connects TRBV19 to TRBJ2-5; possibly TRBD2 for D (6 bases). This CDR3 has 14 residues. V lost 10 bases, J lost 5 bases, and 20 bases lay in between. From germline, CDR1 is LNHDA and CDR2 SQIVND (reference sequence). This CDR3 is CATRMVGGGETQYF. Written as DNA, the CDR3 is TGTGCCACCCGCATGGTGGGAGGTGGGGAGACCCAGTACTTC. Using reference TRBV19 and TRBJ2-5 for the parts outside the CDR3, the full variable domain is DGGITQSPKYLFRKEGQNVTLSCEQNLNHDAMYWYRQDPGQGLRLIYYSQIVNDFQKGDIAEGYSVSREKKESFPLTVTSAQKNPTAFYLCATRMVGGGETQYFGPGTRLLVL.

V gene TRBV7-9 combines with J gene TRBJ2-1; TRBD2 agrees at 12 bases. V lost 5 bases, J lost 2 bases, and 4 bases stayed unmatched. CDR3 length: 16 amino acids. CDR1 SEHNR and CDR2 FQNEAQ come from the germline V gene (reference sequence). CDR3 sequence reads: CASSPRTSGTYNEQFF. CDR3 nucleotide sequence: TGTGCCAGCAGCCCAAGGACTAGCGGGACCTACAATGAGCAGTTCTTC.

This clone was recorded once. This chain links TRBV2 with TRBJ2-2; D gene unclear. V was cut by 7 bases and J by 3 bases, with 9 bases left in between. Looked up from germline, CDR1 is SNHLY and CDR2 is FYNNEI. The CDR3 runs 13 residues. CDR3 sequence (DNA): TGTGCCAGCAATTCACAGCACACCGGGGAGCTGTTTTTT. The encoded protein is CASNSQHTGELFF. Using reference TRBV2 and TRBJ2-2 for the parts outside the CDR3, the full variable domain is EPEVTQTPSHQVTQMGQEVILRCVPISNHLYFYWYRQILGQKVEFLVSFYNNEISEKSEIFDDQFSVERPDGSNFTLKIRSTKLEDSAMYFCASNSQHTGELFFGEGSRLTVL.

This sequence joins TRBV28 and TRBJ2-7; weak D call: TRBD2 (6 bases). V lost 5 bases and J lost 6, with 20 bases in between. This CDR3 contains 15 residues. Germline CDR1 and CDR2: MDHEN and SYDVKM. The CDR3 protein is CASSLRGLLLGEQYF. The CDR3, as DNA: TGTGCCAGCAGTCTTAGAGGACTACTCCTCGGCGAGCAGTACTTC.

The V call is TRBV4-1, the J call TRBJ2-7; D uncertain. V lost 0 bases and J 0 bases, leaving 9 bases between the germline ends. Germline V CDR1 and CDR2: MGHRA, YSYEKL. CDR3 length equals 15 residues. DNA for the CDR3: TGCGCCAGCAGCCAAGAAGCACAGCCCTCCTACGAGCAGTACTTC. This codes for CASSQEAQPSYEQYF.

V is TRBV6-5 and J is TRBJ1-5, with 7 bases matching TRBD1. This CDR3 comprises 13 residues. V gave up 5 bases and J gave up 6 bases; unmatched junction bases: 4. Germline V lookup: CDR1 MNHEY, CDR2 SVGAGI. CDR3 nucleotides: TGTGCCAGCAGTCTACAGGGGAGTCAGCCCCAGCATTTT. It codes for CASSLQGSQPQHF.

This chain uses TRBV6-1 with TRBJ1-1, with D possibly TRBD1 on 5 matching bases. CDR1 is MNHNS, CDR2 SASEGT, per germline. The length of the CDR3 is 13 residues. V was clipped by 7 bases and J by 7 bases, with 16 bases between them. CDR3 sequence (DNA): TGTGCCAGCACCTTAGAGTGGGGGGGTGAAGCTTTCTTT. Amino acids: CASTLEWGGEAFF.

This clone was seen a few times. This rearrangement joins TRBV4-1 to TRBJ2-7; 8 bases match TRBD2. The CDR3 runs to 14 residues. After removal of 5 bases from V and 6 bases from J, the junction contained 9 bases not matched to a gene. Germline V gene data show CDR1 as MGHRA and CDR2 as YSYEKL. The chain's CDR3 is CASSDYGTRGEQYF. In DNA form, the CDR3 reads TGCGCCAGCAGCGACTACGGGACTAGGGGCGAGCAGTACTTC.

The chain recombines TRBV28 with TRBJ1-4, with TRBD1 matching over 8 bases. V was clipped by 4 bases and J by 2 bases; unmatched bases: 9. CDR1 MDHEN and CDR2 SYDVKM come from the germline V gene. The length of the CDR3 is 17 residues. CDR3 sequence reads: CASSSNGQGETNEKLFF. CDR3 coding DNA: TGTGCCAGCAGTTCCAATGGACAGGGAGAGACTAATGAAAAACTGTTTTTT.

V is TRBV11-2 and J is TRBJ2-7; 10 nucleotides line up with TRBD2. Germline V lookup: CDR1 SGHAT, CDR2 FQNNGV. This CDR3 is 19 amino acids long. V shed 6 bases and J 0 bases; nucleotides not matched to a gene: 17. CDR3 in DNA: TGTGCCAGCAGTCTCATAGCGGGAGGCTCCGACTCCCACTCCTACGAGCAGTACTTC. This translates into CASSLIAGGSDSHSYEQYF.

The rearrangement uses TRBV7-3 and TRBJ2-1, with TRBD2 matching 12 bases. Trimming took 1 base from V and 6 from J; bases not matched to a gene: 7. This CDR3 spans 17 amino acids. Germline assignment: CDR1 SGHTA and CDR2 FQGTGA. CDR3 sequence (DNA): TGTGCCAGCAGCTTAAGTGGAGCTAGCGGGAGGGCCAATGAGCAGTTCTTC. Translating gives CASSLSGASGRANEQFF.

The chain uses TRBV6-5 and TRBJ2-1; 7 nucleotides line up with TRBD2. With 7 bases clipped from V and 6 bases from J, the junction kept 6 bases outside the gene matches. Germline CDR1 and CDR2: MNHEY and SVGAGI. The length of the CDR3 is 13 residues. The CDR3: CASIQAGTNEQFF. CDR3 coding DNA: TGTGCCAGCATTCAAGCGGGAACCAATGAGCAGTTCTTC.

The chain recombines TRBV5-5 with TRBJ2-7, with TRBD1 matching 7 bases. Trimming at V came to 1 base and at J to 0 bases, leaving 1 base not matched to a gene. The germline V gene has CDR1 SGHKS and CDR2 YYEKEE (reference sequence). The CDR3 length is 14 residues. The CDR3 DNA reads as TGTGCCAGCAGCTTGACAGGGGTCTCCTACGAGCAGTACTTC. Translating it yields CASSLTGVSYEQYF.

This clone was found a few times. The rearrangement uses TRBV4-1 and TRBJ2-7; D perhaps matches TRBD2 (6 bases). CDR1 is MGHRA and CDR2 is YSYEKL in the germline V gene. Trimming shortened V by 0 bases and J by 3 bases, and 9 bases separated the two germline ends. CDR3 size: 14 residues. CDR3 sequence: CASSQERDVYEQYF. In DNA form, the CDR3 reads TGCGCCAGCAGCCAAGAGCGGGACGTCTACGAGCAGTACTTC.

The chain uses TRBV7-9 and TRBJ1-2; TRBD1 is a possible D gene (6 bases). Trimming stripped 5 bases from V and 8 bases from J, with 18 bases between. Germline V gives CDR1 SEHNR, CDR2 FQNEAQ (reference sequence). The CDR3 totals 14 residues. The CDR3 coding sequence is TGTGCCAGCAGCGTTACCGGGACAACTTCGGGCTACACCTTC. Translating gives CASSVTGTTSGYTF.

The chain is built from TRBV6-5 and TRBJ1-5; no clear D. Trimming cost V 5 bases and J 4 bases, with 9 bases left between them. Germline CDR1 reads MNHEY; CDR2 reads SVGAGI. The CDR3 is 13 residues long. The CDR3 sequence is CASSRKLNQPQHF. The CDR3 DNA sequence: TGTGCCAGCAGTAGAAAACTTAATCAGCCCCAGCATTTT.

J is TRBJ2-1 and V is TRBV9; tentatively, D is TRBD2 (6 bases). V dropped 3 bases and J dropped 6 bases, with 16 bases sitting between them. Germline V gene lookup returns CDR1 SGDLS and CDR2 YYNGEE. This CDR3 has 15 residues. DNA of the CDR3: TGTGCCAGCAGCGGCGCGGGGACTGCTGTCAATGAGCAGTTCTTC. As protein: CASSGAGTAVNEQFF.

This chain joins TRBV7-3 and TRBJ2-1; no clear D. V was trimmed by 2 bases and J by 2 bases, leaving 10 bases between them. CDR1 is SGHTA and CDR2 is FQGTGA in the germline V gene. The CDR3 is made up of 15 amino acids. CDR3: CASSLLSRTYNEQFF. CDR3 in DNA: TGTGCCAGCAGCTTATTGTCGAGGACCTACAATGAGCAGTTCTTC.

The chain combines TRBV2 with TRBJ2-7; 15 positions match TRBD2. V was clipped by 8 bases and J by 2 bases; unmatched bases: 16. This CDR3 spans 19 amino acids. Germline assignment: CDR1 SNHLY and CDR2 FYNNEI. The CDR3 nucleotides are TGTGCCAGCGTCCGGGACAGGGGACTAGCGGGAGGTTCCCCCTACGAGCAGTACTTC. This sequence encodes CASVRDRGLAGGSPYEQYF.

This clone has only one observation. The chain recombines TRBV29-1 with TRBJ2-7; 8 nucleotides match TRBD1. V shed 3 bases and J 7 bases; nucleotides not matched to a gene: 8. The CDR3 runs to 13 residues. Germline CDR1 SQVTM, CDR2 ANQGSEA. CDR3 nucleotide sequence: TGCAGCGTTGAGTGGACAGGGCCTGGAGAGCAGTACTTC. Its translation: CSVEWTGPGEQYF.